This TCR beta chain was recorded in a study of T cells in localized non-small cell lung cancer. Study-wide results and caveats: Higher blood T cell density tracked longer overall survival. Uninvolved adjacent lung had higher T cell clonality than tumor and all other tissues. When the top 100 tumor clones were examined, a median 57 of them also appeared in the adjacent lung, which was paired and uninvolved.

CDR1 SGHVS and CDR2 FQNEAQ come from the germline V gene. The ends were cut back, 2 bases at V and 3 bases at J, with 11 bases in the middle. CDR3 length equals 15 residues. Profiled with immunoSEQ multiplex PCR; TCRdb holds only in-frame clones, not every one. This sample has tens of thousands of clones, with roughly 91% found just once. Comment on this clone: Its specificity is not known.

This TCR was recovered from a female donor over 55 with stage III squamous cell lung carcinoma. Specimen: peripheral blood, collected before any cancer treatment. The chain has TRBV7-8 and TRBJ1-5, with a weak D call TRBD1 (6 bases). CDR3 amino acids: CASSLSGVLNQPQHF. The DNA of the CDR3 is TGTGCCAGCAGCTTATCAGGGGTCCTCAATCAGCCCCAGCATTTT.